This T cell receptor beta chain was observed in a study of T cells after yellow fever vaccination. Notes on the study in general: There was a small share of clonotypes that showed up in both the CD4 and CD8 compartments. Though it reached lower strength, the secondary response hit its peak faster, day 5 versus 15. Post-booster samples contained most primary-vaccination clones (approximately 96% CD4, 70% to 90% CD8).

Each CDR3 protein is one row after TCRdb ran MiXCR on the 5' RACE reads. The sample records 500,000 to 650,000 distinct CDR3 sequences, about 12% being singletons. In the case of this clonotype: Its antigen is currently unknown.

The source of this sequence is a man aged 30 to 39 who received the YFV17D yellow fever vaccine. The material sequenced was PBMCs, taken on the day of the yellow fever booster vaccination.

In DNA, the CDR3 is TGTGCCAGCTCACCCCGTCAGGCTCAGGGGTCTCAGCCCCAGCATTTT. It specifies CASSPRQAQGSQPQHF. This chain links TRBV18 with TRBJ1-5; D may be TRBD1 (6 bases). Germline-derived CDR1 and CDR2 are KGHSH and LQKENI. V lost 3 bases, J lost 6 bases, and 18 bases lay in between. The CDR3 spans 16 residues.